One sample yielded the 24 T cell receptor beta chains listed below, sequenced in a study of cytomegalovirus exposure and HLA in healthy donors. PCR was performed using 60 Vbeta and 13 Jbeta primers. The repertoire was sequenced with immunoSEQ multiplex PCR; TCRdb's copy has only in-frame clones and lacks some. Among hundreds of thousands of clones, roughly 89% were seen once, and the ten largest hold about 2%. Sequenced material: PBMCs. The receptors originated from a woman aged 18-35 years in good health and CMV-seronegative.

The chain couples TRBV6-5 to TRBJ2-7; 11 nucleotides match TRBD2. This CDR3 contains 14 residues. Germline trimming cut 6 bases from V and 7 bases from J; bases unmatched to any gene: 8. The germline V gene has CDR1 MNHEY and CDR2 SVGAGI. The CDR3 coding sequence is TGTGCCAGCAGCAGTAGCGGGGGGGCTGGTGAGCAGTACTTC. It is translated as CASSSSGGAGEQYF.

The V call is TRBV9, the J call TRBJ1-3; 8 bases line up with TRBD1. After removal of 4 bases from V and 4 bases from J, the junction contained 13 bases not matched to a gene. Looked up from germline, CDR1 is SGDLS and CDR2 is YYNGEE. The CDR3 is 17 amino acids. In nucleotides, the CDR3 is TGTGCCAGCAGCCCCCGAGTGGGCAGGGGGCAAGGAAACACCATATATTTT. Protein sequence: CASSPRVGRGQGNTIYF.

In nucleotides, the CDR3 is TGTGCCAGCAGTTCACCGGGACAGGGTTGGTATGGCTACACCTTC. Its protein is CASSSPGQGWYGYTF. The rearrangement links TRBV25-1 to TRBJ1-2; 9 positions match TRBD1. The CDR3 has 15 residues. Germline V gene sequence: CDR1 MGHDK, CDR2 SYGVNS. The V segment lost 5 bases and the J segment 5 bases; nucleotides outside the gene matches: 9.

The rearrangement joins TRBV5-4 to TRBJ1-5, with 8 bases identical to TRBD1. Trimming took 3 bases from V and 5 from J; bases not matched to a gene: 4. The length of the CDR3 is 14 residues. In germline, CDR1 is SGHNT, CDR2 YYREEE (reference sequence). The CDR3 DNA sequence: TGTGCCAGCAGCTACGTGGGACAGGATCAGCCCCAGCATTTT. Amino acids: CASSYVGQDQPQHF.

The V gene is TRBV2, the J gene TRBJ2-6; no clear D gene. The V end lost 6 bases, the J end lost 2 bases, and 5 bases lay between the germline ends. Germline V lookup: CDR1 SNHLY, CDR2 FYNNEI. There are 13 residues in the CDR3. This CDR3 is CASSLTGANVLTF. CDR3 sequence (DNA): TGTGCCAGCAGCCTTACTGGGGCCAACGTCCTGACTTTC.

The J gene is TRBJ2-2, the V gene TRBV9; D is undetermined. Germline CDR1 reads SGDLS; CDR2 reads YYNGEE. The CDR3 totals 14 residues. With 4 bases removed from V and 4 bases from J, the gap between germline ends came to 11 bases. CDR3: CASSPESATGELFF. CDR3 bases: TGTGCCAGCAGCCCAGAGAGCGCCACCGGGGAGCTGTTTTTT.

This clone was observed once. CDR3 sequence (DNA): TGCGCCAGCAGCCCCGGGACAGGGGTAGGAAACACCATATATTTT. Its protein is CASSPGTGVGNTIYF. The rearrangement links TRBV5-1 to TRBJ1-3; 10 positions match TRBD1. The CDR3 runs to 15 residues. Germline V gene data show CDR1 as SGHRS and CDR2 as YFSETQ. V lost 4 bases, J lost 4 bases, and 5 bases stayed unmatched.

This rearrangement joins TRBV7-2 to TRBJ1-1; maybe TRBD1 (6 bases). CDR3 length: 14 residues. Looked up from germline, CDR1 is SGHTA and CDR2 is FQGNSA. V was cut by 5 bases and J by 1 base, with 11 bases left in between. CDR3 sequence (DNA): TGTGCCAGCAGCCTCCCGGGACAGAACACTGAAGCTTTCTTT. Amino acids: CASSLPGQNTEAFF.

The V gene is TRBV18, the J gene TRBJ1-4; 8 bases are a match to TRBD1. The J segment lost 2 bases and the V segment lost 6 bases, leaving 8 bases of the junction unmatched. The CDR3 consists of 16 residues. Germline CDR1 reads KGHSH; CDR2 reads LQKENI. CDR3 in amino acids: CASSRGQGVTNEKLFF. The CDR3 DNA is TGTGCCAGCTCTCGAGGACAGGGCGTCACTAATGAAAAACTGTTTTTT. The whole variable domain, filled in from reference TRBV18 and TRBJ1-4, reads NAGVMQNPRHLVRRRGQEARLRCSPMKGHSHVYWYRQLPEEGLKFMVYLQKENIIDESGMPKERFSAEFPKEGPSILRIQQVVRGDSAAYFCASSRGQGVTNEKLFFGSGTQLSVL.

The table lists this clone with a count of one. V usage is TRBV9 and J usage is TRBJ2-1; 8 nucleotides agree with TRBD2. This CDR3 region has 12 residues. V lost 0 bases and J lost 10; bases outside the gene matches: 0. The V gene's germline CDR1 is SGDLS and CDR2 YYNGEE. CDR3 amino acids: CASSVVAGEQFF. The CDR3 DNA sequence: TGTGCCAGCAGCGTAGTAGCGGGGGAGCAGTTCTTC.

The V gene is TRBV7-8, the J gene TRBJ2-7, with 9 bases matching TRBD2. Germline trimming cut 4 bases from V and 7 bases from J; bases unmatched to any gene: 17. CDR1 and CDR2 (germline): SGHVS, FQNEAQ. CDR3 length: 17 amino acids. CDR3 region: CASSSPRPSGAAGEQYF. The DNA for the CDR3 is TGTGCCAGCAGCTCCCCGAGGCCTAGCGGGGCGGCGGGGGAGCAGTACTTC.

The chain employs TRBV13 and TRBJ2-3; a possible D gene is TRBD1 (6 bases). V was cut by 0 bases and J by 0 bases, with 7 bases left in between. Germline V gene sequence: CDR1 PRHDT, CDR2 FYEKMQ (reference sequence). The CDR3 is 15 amino acids. For the CDR3, the DNA is TGTGCCAGCAGCTTAGGGCAGGGGAGCACAGATACGCAGTATTTT. This encodes CASSLGQGSTDTQYF.

The genes are TRBV6-6 and TRBJ1-1; D gene unclear. Per the germline V gene, CDR1 is MNHNY and CDR2 is SVGAGI (reference sequence). This CDR3 is built from 16 residues. Trimming pared 0 bases from V and 0 bases from J, leaving 11 bases between. The CDR3, as DNA: TGTGCCAGCAGTTACTCGACGGCAGGCATGAACACTGAAGCTTTCTTT. Translation gives CASSYSTAGMNTEAFF.

The genes are TRBV4-1 and TRBJ1-2; 12 bases map to TRBD1. Germline CDR1 and CDR2: MGHRA and YSYEKL. V lost 4 bases, J lost 3 bases, and 3 bases stayed unmatched. The CDR3 contains 15 residues. CDR3 amino acids: CASSRGQGADYGYTF. In DNA form, the CDR3 reads TGCGCCAGCAGCCGGGGACAGGGGGCGGACTATGGCTACACCTTC.

The rearrangement joins TRBV27 to TRBJ2-1, with 11 bases lining up with TRBD1. The V gene end was trimmed by 2 bases and the J gene end by 2 bases; junction bases not matched to a gene: 5. The germline gives CDR1 MNHEY, CDR2 SMNVEV (reference sequence). The CDR3 has 17 residues. The CDR3 sequence is CASSLAPDRGPYNEQFF. For the CDR3, the DNA is TGTGCCAGCAGTTTAGCCCCGGACAGGGGGCCCTACAATGAGCAGTTCTTC.

The genes are TRBV18 and TRBJ1-1; D perhaps matches TRBD1 (5 bases). Trimming took 1 base from V and 3 from J, leaving 9 bases between them. CDR1 is KGHSH, CDR2 LQKENI, per germline. The CDR3 runs 14 residues. The CDR3 sequence is CASSPLPGDTEAFF. CDR3 bases: TGTGCCAGCTCACCACTACCGGGGGACACTGAAGCTTTCTTT.

The chain recombines TRBV5-1 with TRBJ2-7; a possible D gene is TRBD2 (7 bases). The CDR3 contains 15 residues. Between the trimmed V and J ends, which lost 1 base and 5 bases, there was a span of 16 bases. Germline CDR1 reads SGHRS; CDR2 reads YFSETQ. This CDR3 reads CASSLSVAGANEQYF. The CDR3 coding sequence is TGCGCCAGCAGCTTGTCGGTCGCGGGGGCAAACGAGCAGTACTTC.

The V call is TRBV30, the J call TRBJ2-5, with D perhaps matching TRBD1 (5 bases). The CDR3 covers 14 residues. Germline CDR1 GTSNPN, CDR2 SVGIG (reference sequence). The V and J ends lost 0 bases and 5 bases respectively, with 13 bases between them. The CDR3, as DNA: TGTGCCTGGAGTGTCTCGACAGTGGGGGAGACCCAGTACTTC. Amino acids: CAWSVSTVGETQYF.

The rearrangement uses TRBV5-1 and TRBJ2-2, with D hard to call. The V and J ends lost 2 bases and 4 bases respectively, with 12 bases between them. Germline CDR1 reads SGHRS; CDR2 reads YFSETQ. This CDR3 region has 15 residues. Here the CDR3 reads CASSFWFYFTGELFF. DNA of the CDR3: TGCGCCAGCAGCTTCTGGTTCTACTTCACCGGGGAGCTGTTTTTT. Drawing the rest from reference TRBV5-1 and TRBJ2-2, the complete variable domain is KAGVTQTPRYLIKTRGQQVTLSCSPISGHRSVSWYQQTPGQGLQFLFEYFSETQRNKGNFPGRFSGRQFSNSRSEMNVSTLELGDSALYLCASSFWFYFTGELFFGEGSRLTVL.

In DNA form, the CDR3 reads TGTGCCAGCAGTTTATTAGTCAGGGCTAACTATGGCTACACCTTC. Translated: CASSLLVRANYGYTF. The J gene is TRBJ1-2, the V gene TRBV28; maybe TRBD1 (5 bases). This CDR3 region has 15 residues. Trimming took off 1 base at V and 0 bases at J, with 9 bases between the two ends. The germline V gene encodes CDR1 MDHEN and CDR2 SYDVKM.

This chain uses TRBV10-3 with TRBJ2-7; 8 bases are shared with TRBD1. The germline CDR1 and CDR2 sequences are ENHRY and SYGVKD. V trimming: 3 bases; J trimming: 5 bases; junction bases outside the gene matches: 15. This CDR3 region has 17 residues. The CDR3 is CAISDGRRWQGAHEQYF. The CDR3 nucleotides are TGTGCCATCAGTGACGGGCGAAGGTGGCAGGGGGCCCACGAGCAGTACTTC.

For the CDR3, the DNA is TGCGCCAGCAGCCTCCGCCCGTGGACTAGCGGGGGGGCCGCAGATACGCAGTATTTT. Its translation: CASSLRPWTSGGAADTQYF. This sequence joins TRBV4-1 and TRBJ2-3; 15 nucleotides match TRBD2. The CDR3 has 19 amino acids. CDR1 is MGHRA, CDR2 YSYEKL, per germline. V lost 4 bases, J lost 4 bases, and 12 bases stayed unmatched.

This chain joins TRBV5-1 and TRBJ2-2; unclear D gene. In germline, CDR1 is SGHRS, CDR2 YFSETQ. V lost 4 bases, J lost 6 bases, and 13 bases lay in between. This CDR3 is 14 amino acids long. Written as DNA, the CDR3 is TGCGCCAGCAGCCACCCCGTGGAGCCCGGGGAGCTGTTTTTT. Protein: CASSHPVEPGELFF.

This chain joins TRBV6-1 and TRBJ2-7; 7 bases match TRBD1. The V gene's germline CDR1 is MNHNS and CDR2 SASEGT. This CDR3 contains 15 residues. Losses at the gene ends were 7 bases for V and 5 bases for J; bases not matched to a gene: 14. CDR3 sequence: CASTAGDSQFHEQYF. In nucleotides, the CDR3 is TGTGCCAGCACTGCTGGGGACAGTCAGTTCCACGAGCAGTACTTC.